These T cell receptor beta chains were read from a single sample in a study of cytomegalovirus exposure and HLA in healthy donors. Using immunoSEQ multiplex PCR, the repertoire was profiled, and TCRdb retains in-frame clones only, with some absent. The table has about 160,000 clones, around 85% seen once; the top ten hold about 2.1%. Sample: PBMCs. These receptors originate from a man younger than 40 in good health and CMV-seropositive. Both conserved end residues are part of each CDR3. D genes are given only for firm matches. Size tells how often a clone was seen (once, few, many) or the class of an expanded clone, and some rows leave it out.

j_call clone_size d_call v_call cdr3_nt cdr3_aa
TRBJ2-1 - TRBD1 TRBV9 TGTGCCAGCAGCGTGACAGGGGGCTACAATGAGCAGTTCTTC CASSVTGGYNEQFF
TRBJ2-1 - - TRBV11-3 TGTGCCAACCCCGGACTGGCCCCCTTGCCCTACAATGAGCAGTTCTTC CANPGLAPLPYNEQFF
TRBJ1-1 few - TRBV6-5 TGTGCCAGCAGCAGGAGCGGGGACAACACTGAAGCTTTCTTT CASSRSGDNTEAFF
TRBJ1-1 - - TRBV6-5 TGTGCCAGCAGTCGAGGGGGGGAGGACACTGAAGCTTTCTTT CASSRGGEDTEAFF
TRBJ1-5 - - TRBV5-1 TGCGCCAGCAGCTATGATCCAGGGTATGGAACTCAGCCCCAGCATTTT CASSYDPGYGTQPQHF
TRBJ2-3 - TRBD2 TRBV5-6 TGTGCCAGCAGCTCTGGGGGGGAAACAGATACGCAGTATTTT CASSSGGETDTQYF
TRBJ2-5 - - TRBV27 TGTGCCAGCAGTTTCCGGGTCCGAGAGACCCAGTACTTC CASSFRVRETQYF
TRBJ2-3 - TRBD1 TRBV15 TGTGCCACCAGCAGAGTGGACAGGGCAACAGATACGCAGTATTTT CATSRVDRATDTQYF
TRBJ2-2 - TRBD1 TRBV7-8 TGTGCCAGCAGCTTTAGGGGGCTGAACACCGGGGAGCTGTTTTTT CASSFRGLNTGELFF
TRBJ2-1 - TRBD2 TRBV5-1 TGCGCCAGCAGCTCGGGGGACTACCGCAATGAGCAGTTCTTC CASSSGDYRNEQFF
TRBJ2-3 - - TRBV7-3 TGTGCCAGCAGCCGGGATCCTAGCACAGATACGCAGTATTTT CASSRDPSTDTQYF
TRBJ1-2 - - TRBV6-1 TGTGCCAGCAGTGAAGACGGCAGAAGAGGGCATGTTTATGGCTACACCTTC CASSEDGRRGHVYGYTF
TRBJ2-3 - TRBD2 TRBV7-6 TGTGCCAGCACCCAGACTAGCACGAATGGAGATACGCAGTATTTT CASTQTSTNGDTQYF
TRBJ1-3 - - TRBV12-5 TGTGCTAGTGGTTTGGTCAGGGGTCAGGCGGGCTCTGGAAACACCATATATTTT CASGLVRGQAGSGNTIYF
TRBJ2-3 once TRBD1 TRBV5-6 TGTGCCAGCAGCAGGGGGACAGGGGGCCCCACAGATACGCAGTATTTT CASSRGTGGPTDTQYF
TRBJ2-7 once TRBD1 TRBV25-1 TGTGCCAGCAGTGATCCCGGGACAGGGGGCTCCCCTTCCTACGAGCAGTACTTC CASSDPGTGGSPSYEQYF
TRBJ1-4 - - TRBV18 TGTGCCAGCTCACCCGGGGGGGCACCGGCTAATGAAAAACTGTTTTTT CASSPGGAPANEKLFF
TRBJ1-1 - TRBD1 TRBV7-7 TGTGCTAGCAGCTCGGGACAGGACACTGAAGCTTTCTTT CASSSGQDTEAFF
TRBJ1-5 - TRBD1 TRBV7-2 TGTGCCAGCAGCAAAGGGGACAGTTATAATCAGCCCCAGCATTTT CASSKGDSYNQPQHF
TRBJ1-6 once - TRBV19 TGTGCCAGTAGGCCGAGACAGACCTATAATTCACCCCTCCACTTT CASRPRQTYNSPLHF
TRBJ1-1 - - TRBV11-2 TGTGCCAGCAGCTTAGACGCGGTTTCCCCCACTGAAGCTTTCTTT CASSLDAVSPTEAFF
TRBJ2-3 - - TRBV7-3 TGTGCCAGCAGACAACAGGGAGAGGGCACAGATACGCAGTATTTT CASRQQGEGTDTQYF
TRBJ2-1 - TRBD2 TRBV19 TGTGCCAGTAGTACTCCTAGCGGGGGCCTCAATGAGCAGTTCTTC CASSTPSGGLNEQFF
TRBJ2-3 - TRBD2 TRBV19 TGTGCCAGTAGTATAGTCCCCTCTAGCGGGGGGACAGATACGCAGTATTTT CASSIVPSSGGTDTQYF
TRBJ2-1 - - TRBV7-2 TGTGCCAGCAGCCCGGAGGATACTCCCTACAATGAGCAGTTCTTC CASSPEDTPYNEQFF
TRBJ1-2 - TRBD1 TRBV11-2 TGTGCCAGCAGACAGGGGGTGGGTGGCTACACCTTC CASRQGVGGYTF
TRBJ1-1 once - TRBV6-6 TGTGCCAGCACGACGGGCTTTGGGAGCGAGAACACTGAAGCTTTCTTT CASTTGFGSENTEAFF
TRBJ1-2 once - TRBV9 TGTGCCAGCAGCCCTAGGCGGCAGGGCGGTTATGGGGATGGCTACACCTTC CASSPRRQGGYGDGYTF
TRBJ1-4 - - TRBV6-5 TGTGCCAGCAGTTACTCGATCGGGGAGGTCGGTGAAAAACTGTTTTTT CASSYSIGEVGEKLFF
TRBJ2-5 - TRBD2 TRBV4-1 TGCGCCAGCAGCCAAGATCATCTAGCGGGGGGGCGAGAGACCCAGTACTTC CASSQDHLAGGRETQYF
TRBJ2-7 - - TRBV19 TGTGCCAGTAGTATCGGAGCGGCGGGGGCCCCGTACGAGCAGTACTTC CASSIGAAGAPYEQYF
TRBJ2-3 - TRBD2 TRBV30 TGTGGCAGCGGGAGAGGGGTGGCAGATACGCAGTATTTT CGSGRGVADTQYF
TRBJ2-7 - TRBD1 TRBV4-1 TGCGCCAGCAGCCAACCCACCGGGACAGAACCTTACGAGCAGTACTTC CASSQPTGTEPYEQYF
TRBJ2-1 few - TRBV6-1 TGTGCCAGCAGTGCGTTCAATGAGCAGTTCTTC CASSAFNEQFF
TRBJ1-5 - - TRBV7-2 TGTGCCAGCAGCTTAGTCCAAAATAGCAATCAGCCCCAGCATTTT CASSLVQNSNQPQHF
TRBJ2-1 - TRBD2 TRBV18 TGTGCCAGCTCACCACCGGCGGGGGAAGTGTCCTACAATGAGCAGTTCTTC CASSPPAGEVSYNEQFF
TRBJ2-1 - - TRBV13 TGTGCCAGCAGCCGTCGGACAATCTCCTACAATGAGCAGTTCTTC CASSRRTISYNEQFF
TRBJ1-2 - - TRBV5-6 TGTGCCAGCATTGCCCGGGTGAGAGGGCCTGGCTATGGCTACACCTTC CASIARVRGPGYGYTF
TRBJ2-7 - TRBD1 TRBV5-4 TGTGCCAGCAGCTTGGCCGGGACAGGGAACTACGAGCAGTACTTC CASSLAGTGNYEQYF